This TCR beta chain was profiled in a study of metastatic and nonmetastatic thyroid tumors. The wider study: For malignant and benign thyroid patients, tumor or nodule tissue and blood were the sources whose repertoires were compared. Study results and caveats: Significantly higher TCR beta diversity was reportedly seen in malignant thyroid tumors than benign nodules, in blood and tumor.

Thyroid surgery was performed in patients who had received no treatment beforehand. Per the original data handling: CDR3 was compared across clinicopathological groups, and the resulting differences were used to build a distant-metastasis classifier for papillary thyroid cancer. TCRdb re-analyzed the PCR reads using MiXCR. The V and J calls were not made by the authors but by TCRdb's processing. This sample yields roughly 22,000 clones, of which 13% are seen a single time; around an eighth belongs to the top ten. This CDR3 contains 14 residues. Germline values: CDR1 SGHAT, CDR2 FQNNGV. A remark on this clone: What it binds is unknown. One end of the junction is discordant with germline, which a read error may explain.

This rearrangement joins TRBV11-2 to TRBJ2-3; no clear D gene. Sequencing used blood. The source is a female donor with papillary thyroid cancer or a benign thyroid nodule (not recorded which). Some clones in this sample may be carry-over from other donors' samples. In nucleotides, the CDR3 is TGTGCCAGCATCTTATTAGGAGTTGGATATACGCAGTATTTT. Residues: CASILLGVGYTQYF.